These T cell receptor beta chains were read from a single sample in a study of PD-1 blockade in classical Hodgkin lymphoma. Only in-frame clones appear in the TCRdb table, and some are missing; sequencing was by immunoSEQ multiplex PCR. The profile covers some 14,000 clones, with around 84% appearing a single time and around 0.8% taken by the ten largest. The sample comprised CD4+ T cells from blood. The receptors shown here come from a human donor with classical Hodgkin lymphoma. Both conserved end residues are part of each CDR3. The D gene is left open where the match is weak. Not every row has a clone size; where given, it reads once, few, many or a size class.

CDR3nt | CDR3aa | v_gene | abundance | d_gene | j_gene
TGTGCCAGCCTTCCCGCGGCTTTGAACACCGGGGAGCTGTTTTTT | CASLPAALNTGELFF | TRBV28 | few | - | TRBJ2-2
TGTGCCAGCAGTGGTCAGATCGGGACAGGGGGAAACACCATATATTTT | CASSGQIGTGGNTIYF | TRBV6-1 | - | TRBD1 | TRBJ1-3
TGTGCCAGCAGCACAGGGACAGCTCGGAACAATGAGCAGTTCTTC | CASSTGTARNNEQFF | TRBV7-2 | - | TRBD1 | TRBJ2-1
TGTGCCAGCAGCTTGGTTCGATCTTGGGGCTACACCTTC | CASSLVRSWGYTF | TRBV5-3 | - | - | TRBJ1-2
TGTGCCAGCAGCTTAGAAGTCCAAGAGACCCAGTACTTC | CASSLEVQETQYF | TRBV11-2 | - | - | TRBJ2-5
TGTGCCAGCAGCTTGGTTGTACAGAGGGGGCATGACATTCAGTACTTC | CASSLVVQRGHDIQYF | TRBV5-6 | once | TRBD1 | TRBJ2-4
TGTGCCAGCAGCGCCGACAGGGCCCGCACAGATACGCAGTATTTT | CASSADRARTDTQYF | TRBV7-3 | - | TRBD1 | TRBJ2-3
TGTGCCAGCAGCTTCCTGTCTCGCAGGGGGGTGTACGAGCAGTACTTC | CASSFLSRRGVYEQYF | TRBV7-8 | - | - | TRBJ2-7
TGTGCCAGCAGTCCCGAGGTGGGGACAGGGTGGGTGGCCTTC | CASSPEVGTGWVAF | TRBV28 | few | TRBD1 | TRBJ1-2
TGTGCCTGGACCCCTCCCCGGACCCAAATCTCCTTCAAAGAGAACACTGAAGCTTTCTTT | CAWTPPRTQISFKENTEAFF | TRBV30 | - | - | TRBJ1-1
TGTGCCAGCAGTTTGTCCAGGTCAGATACGCAGTATTTT | CASSLSRSDTQYF | TRBV28 | - | - | TRBJ2-3
TGTGCCATCAGAGACCCGGGCGGATCCTACGAGCAGTACTTC | CAIRDPGGSYEQYF | TRBV10-3 | - | - | TRBJ2-7
TGTGCCAGCAGTGTGGAACAGGGGGCATACGAGCAGTACTTC | CASSVEQGAYEQYF | TRBV2 | - | TRBD1 | TRBJ2-7
TGTGCCAGCAGCTTAAGGCTCCGACAAGAGACCCAGTACTTC | CASSLRLRQETQYF | TRBV7-2 | - | - | TRBJ2-5
TGCGCCAGCAGCCAAGAATACCGGGTAGCGGGAGCAGAGACCCAGTACTTC | CASSQEYRVAGAETQYF | TRBV4-1 | once | TRBD2 | TRBJ2-5
TGTGCCTGGAGTGTTGGGGGCTATGGCTACACCTTC | CAWSVGGYGYTF | TRBV30 | - | - | TRBJ1-2
TGTGCCATCAGCCCGGGACAGGGCTACGAGCAGTACTTC | CAISPGQGYEQYF | TRBV10-3 | - | TRBD1 | TRBJ2-7
TGTGCCAGCAGTTACTTCTACGAGCAGTACTTC | CASSYFYEQYF | TRBV6-6 | once | - | TRBJ2-7
TGTGCCAGCAGAATATCAGGGGTTGGGGCAACTAATGAAAAACTGTTTTTT | CASRISGVGATNEKLFF | TRBV28 | - | - | TRBJ1-4
TGTGCCTGGAGCCAGGGACAGGTCAATGAGCAGTTCTTC | CAWSQGQVNEQFF | TRBV30 | - | TRBD1 | TRBJ2-1
TGTGCCAGTAGACCAGCGGGAGAAGGGACCGGGGAGCTGTTTTTT | CASRPAGEGTGELFF | TRBV19 | - | TRBD2 | TRBJ2-2
TGTGCCTGGAGTGAAGAGACCCAGTACTTC | CAWSEETQYF | TRBV30 | - | - | TRBJ2-5
TGTGCCAGCAGGACAGGGGGATTCACCGGGGAGCTGTTTTTT | CASRTGGFTGELFF | TRBV28 | - | TRBD1 | TRBJ2-2
TGTGCCAGCAGTTTAGAGGTGCGGGCCTACAATGAGCAGTTCTTC | CASSLEVRAYNEQFF | TRBV7-2 | - | - | TRBJ2-1
TGTGCCAGCAGTGAATCTGGCAGGGGGTACGAGCAGTACTTC | CASSESGRGYEQYF | TRBV6-1 | - | TRBD1 | TRBJ2-7
TGTGCCAGCCGGTGGGGCGGGAGGGCGTACAATGAGCAGTTCTTC | CASRWGGRAYNEQFF | TRBV11-2 | - | TRBD2 | TRBJ2-1
TGTGCCAGCAGCCCGGGACAGAACTACGAGCAGTACTTC | CASSPGQNYEQYF | TRBV28 | - | TRBD1 | TRBJ2-7
TGTGCCAGTAGTATCCGGACAGGGGGGAACACTGAAGCTTTCTTT | CASSIRTGGNTEAFF | TRBV19 | - | TRBD1 | TRBJ1-1
TGTGCCAGCACCCAGGACAGGGGGGGGGATGAAAAACTGTTTTTT | CASTQDRGGDEKLFF | TRBV2 | - | TRBD1 | TRBJ1-4
TGTGCCAGTAGTACGGGACAGTCGAACACTGAAGCTTTCTTT | CASSTGQSNTEAFF | TRBV19 | - | TRBD1 | TRBJ1-1
TGCGCCAGCAGTGGCGGGGGTACACACTACGAGCAGTACTTC | CASSGGGTHYEQYF | TRBV10-2 | - | TRBD2 | TRBJ2-7
TGTGCCAGCAGCGTACAGCCGGCCGACGGGGGCTACACCTTC | CASSVQPADGGYTF | TRBV9 | once | - | TRBJ1-2
TGCGCCAGCAGCCAAGAGGGGGGCAGGCCTTGGACCCAGCATTTT | CASSQEGGRPWTQHF | TRBV4-1 | - | - | TRBJ1-5
TGTGCCAGCAGTGAAGCGAGCAGGGGAACGCAGTATTTT | CASSEASRGTQYF | TRBV2 | - | - | TRBJ2-3
TGTGCCAGCAGCCCGGGACTAGCGGGAGGACTATGGCAGTTCTTC | CASSPGLAGGLWQFF | TRBV14 | few | TRBD2 | TRBJ2-1
TGTGCCATAGGAGCGGGAGGTCGAGAGACCCAGTACTTC | CAIGAGGRETQYF | TRBV10-3 | - | TRBD2 | TRBJ2-5
TGCGCCAGCAGCCAAGTTGTAGTTGGGACAGGGAGCACAGATACGCAGTATTTT | CASSQVVVGTGSTDTQYF | TRBV4-1 | - | TRBD1 | TRBJ2-3
TGTGCCAGTAGTAGGGTGGGCTATGGCTACACCTTC | CASSRVGYGYTF | TRBV19 | - | - | TRBJ1-2
TGCGCCAGCAGCCAGGCTACAGGGGGGACTAATGAAAAACTGTTTTTT | CASSQATGGTNEKLFF | TRBV4-3 | - | TRBD1 | TRBJ1-4
TGTGCCAGCAGACGAGGGGGTGGCAATCAGCCCCAGCATTTT | CASRRGGGNQPQHF | TRBV28 | few | - | TRBJ1-5
TGTGCCAGCAGTTTGCTCGGACGCATGAACACTGAAGCTTTCTTT | CASSLLGRMNTEAFF | TRBV28 | - | - | TRBJ1-1
TGTGCCAGCAGTTTGTGGGGGGGAGTTGGTCACAATGAGCAGTTCTTC | CASSLWGGVGHNEQFF | TRBV27 | - | TRBD2 | TRBJ2-1
TGTGCCAGCAGTCCGCACAGGGAGAGCTATGGCTACACCTTC | CASSPHRESYGYTF | TRBV6-5 | - | - | TRBJ1-2
TGCGCCAGCAGCTTGGAAGGACAGGGAATCGCAGATACGCAGTATTTT | CASSLEGQGIADTQYF | TRBV5-1 | - | TRBD1 | TRBJ2-3
TGTGCCAGCTCACCAATCAGCGCCGCTGAAGCTTTCTTT | CASSPISAAEAFF | TRBV18 | few | - | TRBJ1-1
TGTGCCAGTAGTCCCTTTTCCTACGAGCAGTACTTC | CASSPFSYEQYF | TRBV19 | - | - | TRBJ2-7
TGTGCCAGCAGCCCCGGGGACAGTTCACAAGAGACCCAGTACTTC | CASSPGDSSQETQYF | TRBV11-3 | - | TRBD1 | TRBJ2-5
TGTGCCAGCAGCTCCGGACTAGCGGGAGGGAGCTCCTACAATGAGCAGTTCTTC | CASSSGLAGGSSYNEQFF | TRBV9 | - | TRBD2 | TRBJ2-1
TGTGCCAGCAGCAGGGGACAGGGGCCCCTCGAGCAGTACTTC | CASSRGQGPLEQYF | TRBV7-2 | - | TRBD1 | TRBJ2-7
TGTGCCAGCAGTTACAGGGAGAAAAACATTCAGTACTTC | CASSYREKNIQYF | TRBV6-5 | - | - | TRBJ2-4
TGTGCCAGCAGCCTAGACCTAAAGGGGGAAAAACTGTTTTTT | CASSLDLKGEKLFF | TRBV6-5 | few | - | TRBJ1-4
TGTGCCAGCAGTTACGATCTAGGCTGGGGCTACACCTTC | CASSYDLGWGYTF | TRBV6-5 | - | - | TRBJ1-2
TGTGCCAGCTCCCAGGAAACAGGGGGCGGATCTAGGAACGAGCAGTACTTC | CASSQETGGGSRNEQYF | TRBV18 | - | TRBD1 | TRBJ2-7
TGTGCCAGCAGTGAAGCGCTTCAAGGGCGGCAGCCCCAGCATTTT | CASSEALQGRQPQHF | TRBV2 | - | - | TRBJ1-5